Described below is a single T cell receptor beta chain sequence and its context. The target of this receptor is not known. This may stem from a read error, because a much larger clone lies one nucleotide away. Using the deep immunoSEQ assay, multiplex PCR amplified TCR CDR3 regions from genomic DNA. Extracted genomic DNA from each cell subset was distributed evenly across all wells of several immunoSEQ 96-well plates, and each plate was treated as a replicate. For unsorted PBMC, approximately 300 ng of genomic DNA, equivalent to approximately 30,000 T cell genomes, went into each replicate PCR. Unsorted PBMC genomic DNA was sequenced across ten immunoSEQ deep assay plates. Purified libraries were quantified with a Qubit 3.0 fluorometer, sized on a Bioanalyzer 2100, and re-quantified with the KAPA Library Quantification kit. Every immunoSEQ 96-well plate was sequenced on a separate single-read 150-cycle Illumina NextSeq 550 flow cell. The authors' analysis ran thus. Because the immunoSEQ output included only junctional sequences and no quality scores, the filtering could not be the same as the filtering used for full-length reads. To assign V/J genes and CDR3, sequences were annotated against IMGT germline references using PyIR, a Python wrapper for IgBLAST v1.9. Reads with weak V/J assignments (E-value above 1e-6), missing CDR3, stop codons, out-of-frame junctions, or ambiguous translated residues were removed. V3J clonotypes were defined by identical inferred V gene, J gene, and CDR3 amino acid sequence. Percentage overlap between repertoires was calculated by dividing the number of shared unique clonotypes by the size of the smaller repertoire. Richness of each repertoire was evaluated using RTK rarefaction, the Chao1 estimator, and Recon v2.1 estimates of unobserved clonotypes. This is the immuneACCESS table as TCRdb keeps it, with only in-frame sequences that have V and J called. A part of the clones is gone; compared with another copy, unresolved V genes explain less than half, and the rest is unexplained. The V and J calls and clone size were taken over from that table, and D and trimming were inferred from the DNA. Here the sample has more than 450,000 clones; more than 65% occur a single time. The ten largest make up around 13% of the sample.

This sample stems from a study of shared clonotypes between healthy human individuals (dated by TCRdb to between 2020 and 2021). Broadly, across the study: The cohort comprised two women and a few men aged 18 to 49 years. Leukapheresis yielded between about 0.85 and 10 billion PBMCs per donor. To increase sequencing depth and limit assay-specific biases, TCR repertoire library preparation and sequencing were carried out by different laboratories using diverse techniques. Blood TCR repertoires of a handful of healthy adults were deeply sequenced to estimate repertoire size and the extent of clonotype sharing between individuals.

What the study reported, not specific to this receptor: Pairwise subsampling indicated that sequencing depth was expected to affect the degree of clonotype sharing among donors. Because the study included a small number of donors, the genetic and exposure-history diversity represented was limited. Only blood was sampled, and tissue TCR repertoires likely differ from those in blood.

The CDR3, cysteine through phenylalanine, is 17 amino acids long. The only DNA kept is the CDR3, 51 bases in frame from the first base. From the germline V gene (reference sequence), CDR1 is GTSNPN and CDR2 is SVGIG. Donors were healthy HIV-negative adults with no recently reported acute infections or vaccinations. Every donor was a Caucasian adult residing in Nashville, Tennessee, USA. For unsorted samples, 75 million to 90 million PBMCs were counted and genomic DNA was extracted with the QIAamp DNA Blood Mini kit. Blood was obtained by leukapheresis, after which PBMCs were separated by Ficoll-Histopaque density gradient centrifugation and cryopreserved in liquid nitrogen vapor phase.

This sequence was found in a woman between 35 and 50 years old in good health. Some clones in this sample may be carry-over from other donors' samples. The sample comprised PBMCs. The chain was built from TRBV30 and TRBJ1-4; TRBD1 fits 7 bases in the junction. The sequenced DNA is TGTGCCTGGAGTGTTAACAGGGGCCATGCAACTAATGAAAGACTGTTTTTT. It specifies CAWSVNRGHATNERLFF.